In its sample, the clone carrying this T cell receptor beta chain was seen a few times. Its specificity is not known. With 1 base removed from V and 4 bases from J, the gap between germline ends came to 10 bases. From germline, CDR1 is MGHRA and CDR2 YSYEKL. The CDR3 has 14 amino acids. TCRdb's table, derived via immunoSEQ multiplex PCR, lists solely in-frame clones and lacks some. The data contain some 56,000 clones, around 80% of them seen just once; the ten biggest clones take up 5% to 6.5%. These data originate in a study of vaccination effects on CD4 cells after COVID-19. Whole-study context: Two recovered convalescent patients were sampled 16 days and one week pre-vaccination.

Prior to sequencing, the ViraFEST assay stimulated PBMC with viral peptide pools, which expanded the antigen-specific CD4+ T cells. The authors isolated CD4+ T cells after 10 days of culture. Infection with SARS-CoV-2 occurred in the person between March and December 2020, and PCR confirmed it. Cultures of 2 million or so PBMC per well contained around 11 IU/ml IL-2 plus 10 ug/ml peptides. HIV-1 Nef peptides, pooled, formed the negative control culture. Cultures received IL-2 medium that replaced half the medium on days 3 and 7. Sequencing was performed on CD4+ T cells from PBMCs cultured with HIV peptides, taken before COVID-19 vaccination. Subset given: HIV-1 Nef peptide pool negative control/reference culture. The clonotype was recovered from a human donor who had a prior SARS-CoV-2 infection. The chain employs TRBV4-1 and TRBJ1-1; no firm D call. The CDR3 region is CASSQGPGFTEAFF. Here the CDR3 DNA reads TGCGCCAGCAGCCAAGGACCCGGGTTCACTGAAGCTTTCTTT.